Following are 7 T cell receptor beta chains from one sample sequenced in a study of T cell changes during pregnancy in multiple sclerosis. Profiled with immunoSEQ multiplex PCR; TCRdb holds only in-frame clones, not every one. Seen here are about 20,000 clones, 85% observed once, and the top ten hold around 9.9%. Source: CD8+ T cells from peripheral blood mononuclear cells, taken after pregnancy. These receptors all come from a female donor with multiple sclerosis, enrolled in a pregnancy study.

The chain links TRBV6-5 to TRBJ1-1; D perhaps matches TRBD1 (6 bases). Trimming removed 5 bases from V and 4 bases from J, with 14 bases in between. Germline loops: CDR1 MNHEY, CDR2 SVGAGI. The CDR3 loop spans 14 amino acids. The CDR3 spells CASSTFGGATEAFF. DNA for the CDR3: TGTGCCAGCAGTACCTTTGGGGGGGCCACTGAAGCTTTCTTT.

This clone is deemed medium-sized. The chain links TRBV27 to TRBJ1-1; D possibly corresponds to TRBD1 (6 bases). The germline CDR1 and CDR2 sequences are MNHEY and SMNVEV (reference sequence). The length of the CDR3 is 17 residues. V gave up 3 bases and J gave up 0 bases, with 17 bases separating them. CDR3 nucleotides: TGTGCCAGCAGTTTGGATAGGGGGACATTCATGAACACTGAAGCTTTCTTT. It codes for CASSLDRGTFMNTEAFF.

The chain joins TRBV21-1 to TRBJ2-7; TRBD1 is the table's D call, not checked against the DNA. TRBV21-1 has pseudogene status. This CDR3 is built from 18 residues. CDR3 sequence reads: CASSRTGVLRRSPYEQYF. The DNA of the CDR3 is TGTGCCAGCAGCCGGACAGGGGTTCTCCGAAGGTCCCCCTACGAGCAGTACTTC.

This chain connects TRBV27 to TRBJ1-2; 8 bases align to TRBD1. Germline V CDR1 and CDR2: MNHEY, SMNVEV (reference sequence). The V segment lost 6 bases and the J segment 4 bases; nucleotides outside the gene matches: 1. The CDR3 is made up of 12 amino acids. CDR3 in DNA: TGTGCCAGCAGAGACAGGGGCTATGGCTACACCTTC. Amino acids: CASRDRGYGYTF.

The chain couples TRBV30 to TRBJ2-7, with 11 bases fitting TRBD1. Trimming removed 0 bases from V and 5 bases from J; junction bases left unmatched: 3. The germline V gene has CDR1 GTSNPN and CDR2 SVGIG (reference sequence). This CDR3 contains 14 residues. DNA for the CDR3: TGTGCCTGGAGTGTAGTGGGACAGGGGGACGAGCAGTACTTC. It codes for CAWSVVGQGDEQYF.

The chain recombines TRBV19 with TRBJ2-7; the match to TRBD1 covers 8 bases. The CDR3 is 14 residues long. Germline V CDR1 and CDR2: LNHDA, SQIVND (reference sequence). After removal of 3 bases from V and 8 bases from J, the junction contained 9 bases not matched to a gene. The CDR3, as DNA: TGTGCCAGTAGTATGGCGGACAGGGTTTATCAGCAGTACTTC. Its protein product is CASSMADRVYQQYF.

This clone was recorded once. V usage is TRBV10-2 and J usage is TRBJ2-3; a possible D gene is TRBD2 (5 bases). The germline gives CDR1 WSHSY, CDR2 SAAADI. The V and J ends lost 3 bases and 0 bases respectively, with 10 bases between them. The CDR3 contains 15 residues. The CDR3 DNA is TGCGCCAGCAGTGATCGCGGGCTCAGCACAGATACGCAGTATTTT. Translating it yields CASSDRGLSTDTQYF.